Each of the 20 T cell receptor beta chains below was sequenced from the same sample in a study of PD-L1 blockade in urothelial cancer (TCRdb year 2017). Libraries were made using the immunoSEQ multiplex PCR assay. This immuneACCESS table, as held by TCRdb, lists in-frame sequences with V and J called but not all clones. Of the missing ones, under half trace to an unresolved V gene in checked studies; the others have no known cause. For this sample there are more than 45,000 clones; about 91% appear just once. The ten largest clonotypes hold about 4.2% of the sample. The sample in question was PBMCs, obtained around atezolizumab (anti-PD-L1) treatment. These receptors were obtained from a man aged 80 or over with urothelial cancer.

The genes are TRBV7-8 and TRBJ2-7, with TRBD1 identical over 7 bases. CDR1 and CDR2 from the germline V gene are SGHVS and FQNEAQ. The junction had 14 bases not matched to a gene; V was cut back by 0 bases and J by 9 bases. The CDR3 has 16 amino acids. The CDR3 protein is CASSLAGGAVRPGQYF. DNA for the CDR3: TGTGCCAGCAGCTTAGCAGGGGGCGCGGTCCGACCGGGGCAGTACTTC.

The chain combines TRBV5-1 with TRBJ2-2, with 7 positions matching TRBD1. V dropped 3 bases and J dropped 5; count of bases not matched to a gene: 16. Germline assignment: CDR1 SGHRS and CDR2 YFSETQ. This CDR3 has 18 amino acids. The CDR3 loop is CASSSLQGWVRGTGELFF. In nucleotides, the CDR3 is TGCGCCAGCAGCTCCCTACAGGGGTGGGTCCGAGGTACCGGGGAGCTGTTTTTT. The full variable domain, its missing parts supplied by reference TRBV5-1 and TRBJ2-2, is KAGVTQTPRYLIKTRGQQVTLSCSPISGHRSVSWYQQTPGQGLQFLFEYFSETQRNKGNFPGRFSGRQFSNSRSEMNVSTLELGDSALYLCASSSLQGWVRGTGELFFGEGSRLTVL.

The V call is TRBV18, the J call TRBJ2-7; perhaps TRBD1 as D (5 bases). Trimming removed 3 bases at V and 2 bases at J, with 14 bases between. Germline assignment: CDR1 KGHSH and CDR2 LQKENI. The CDR3 loop spans 15 amino acids. This chain's CDR3 is CASSPTLQGTYEQYF. The CDR3 coding sequence is TGTGCCAGCTCACCCACCTTGCAGGGCACCTACGAGCAGTACTTC.

The chain is built from TRBV29-1 and TRBJ2-1, with TRBD1 matching over 11 bases. Trimming took 8 bases from V and 2 from J; bases not matched to a gene: 5. The CDR3 spans 14 residues. The germline CDR1 and CDR2 sequences are SQVTM and ANQGSEA. CDR3 sequence reads: CSTEGQGAYNEQFF. The CDR3 DNA sequence: TGCAGCACGGAGGGACAGGGGGCCTACAATGAGCAGTTCTTC.

The chain joins TRBV6-6 to TRBJ1-2, with 8 positions matching TRBD1. There are 15 residues in the CDR3. Germline loops: CDR1 MNHNY, CDR2 SVGAGI (reference sequence). The ends lost 4 bases at V and 4 bases at J; junction bases unmatched: 8. The CDR3 reads CASSSPTGDLYGYTF. The CDR3 bases are TGTGCCAGCAGTTCTCCGACAGGGGATCTCTATGGCTACACCTTC.

The CDR3 sequence: CASSLVLGGGSSFSTDTQYF. The CDR3 nucleotides are TGTGCCAGCAGCTTGGTTTTAGGTGGGGGGTCTTCCTTCAGCACAGATACGCAGTATTTT. The chain links TRBV5-4 to TRBJ2-3; TRBD2 is a possible D gene (6 bases). The germline CDR1 and CDR2 sequences are SGHNT and YYREEE (reference sequence). The CDR3 totals 20 residues. Trimming took 0 bases from V and 0 from J, leaving 23 bases between them.

The chain couples TRBV7-6 to TRBJ2-1; the match to TRBD2 covers 16 bases. Trimming at V came to 1 base and at J to 9 bases, leaving 12 bases not matched to a gene. The CDR3 covers 19 residues. The V gene's germline CDR1 is SGHVS and CDR2 FNYEAQ. The CDR3 coding sequence is TGTGCCAGCAGCTTAGTTCCCCCTGGGACTAGCGGGAGGGCCGGTGAGCAGTTCTTC. Amino acid sequence: CASSLVPPGTSGRAGEQFF. Variable domain in full (rest from reference TRBV7-6 and TRBJ2-1): GAGVSQSPRYKVTKRGQDVALRCDPISGHVSLYWYRQALGQGPEFLTYFNYEAQQDKSGLPNDRFSAERPEGSISTLTIQRTEQRDSAMYRCASSLVPPGTSGRAGEQFFGPGTRLTVL.

This chain connects TRBV28 to TRBJ2-6; D unresolved. CDR3 length equals 14 residues. The V end lost 2 bases, the J end lost 2 bases, and 4 bases lay between the germline ends. Looked up from germline, CDR1 is MDHEN and CDR2 is SYDVKM. The CDR3 loop is CASSLGPGANVLTF. CDR3 nucleotides: TGTGCCAGCAGTTTAGGGCCTGGGGCCAACGTCCTGACTTTC.

The chain links TRBV4-1 to TRBJ1-1, with D maybe TRBD1 (6 bases). The CDR3 covers 15 residues. CDR1 is MGHRA and CDR2 is YSYEKL in the germline V gene. Deletions cut 0 bases from V and 2 bases from J, with 10 bases between. CDR3 region: CASSQEWDTNTEAFF. CDR3 coding DNA: TGCGCCAGCAGCCAAGAATGGGACACCAACACTGAAGCTTTCTTT.

The rearrangement links TRBV28 to TRBJ2-7; TRBD1 matches 9 bases. Trimming at V came to 1 base and at J to 0 bases, leaving 13 bases not matched to a gene. Germline lookup yields CDR1 MDHEN and CDR2 SYDVKM. This CDR3 has 19 residues. The CDR3 protein is CASSLSSPLWGQGSYEQYF. The CDR3 region has the DNA TGTGCCAGCAGTTTATCATCCCCTCTGTGGGGACAGGGCTCCTACGAGCAGTACTTC.

This clone was picked up a small number of times. V and J are TRBV6-5 and TRBJ2-7; tentative D call: TRBD1 (6 bases). CDR1 and CDR2 (germline): MNHEY, SVGAGI. This CDR3 has 14 residues. V lost 2 bases, J lost 4 bases, and 12 bases lay in between. The CDR3 sequence is CASSYSRGGYEQYF. The CDR3 DNA reads TGTGCCAGCAGTTACAGCAGGGGCGGGTACGAGCAGTACTTC.

The CDR3: CASRRAGFPYEQYF. As DNA, the CDR3 is TGTGCCAGCAGAAGAGCGGGTTTCCCCTACGAGCAGTACTTC. The J gene is TRBJ2-7, the V gene TRBV6-1; TRBD2 is a possible D gene (6 bases). This CDR3 contains 14 residues. CDR1 and CDR2 from the germline V gene are MNHNS and SASEGT. V was clipped by 6 bases and J by 2 bases, with 14 bases between them.

The V gene is TRBV7-9, the J gene TRBJ1-4; TRBD1 agrees at 9 bases. This CDR3 is 15 amino acids long. After removal of 5 bases from V and 1 base from J, the junction contained 2 bases not matched to a gene. CDR1 and CDR2 from the germline V gene are SEHNR and FQNEAQ (reference sequence). CDR3 sequence: CASSQDRGTNEKLFF. CDR3 DNA: TGTGCCAGCAGCCAGGACAGGGGAACTAATGAAAAACTGTTTTTT.

The chain has TRBV30 and TRBJ2-5, with D possibly matching TRBD2 (5 bases). V lost 3 bases and J lost 0, with 8 bases in between. Germline V gene lookup returns CDR1 GTSNPN and CDR2 SVGIG (reference sequence). This CDR3 has 13 residues. CDR3 DNA sequence: TGTGCCTGGAGCTGGGGAGACCAAGAGACCCAGTACTTC. Protein: CAWSWGDQETQYF.

V gene TRBV18 combines with J gene TRBJ2-1; 7 bases fit TRBD2. CDR1 and CDR2 from the germline V gene are KGHSH and LQKENI. This CDR3 contains 15 residues. J was trimmed by 8 bases and V by 3 bases; bases with no gene match: 10. CDR3 amino acids: CASSPTGTKDYEQFF. The CDR3 DNA reads TGTGCCAGCTCACCCACCGGGACTAAAGACTATGAGCAGTTCTTC.

The J gene is TRBJ1-1, the V gene TRBV5-1, with a tentative D call TRBD1 (6 bases). Germline CDR1 is SGHRS and CDR2 is YFSETQ. V was cut by 0 bases and J by 4 bases, with 13 bases left in between. There are 15 residues in the CDR3. CDR3 in amino acids: CASSLAGGAGTEAFF. The CDR3 bases are TGCGCCAGCAGCTTGGCCGGGGGGGCGGGCACTGAAGCTTTCTTT.

This rearrangement joins TRBV5-8 to TRBJ1-4; a possible D gene is TRBD1 (5 bases). Trimming took 4 bases from V and 8 from J, leaving 12 bases between them. This CDR3 has 13 amino acids. The germline V gene encodes CDR1 SGHTS and CDR2 YDEGEE. The CDR3 loop is CASSLRQREKLFF. Here the CDR3 DNA reads TGTGCCAGCAGCCTAAGACAGAGGGAAAAACTGTTTTTT.

The V gene is TRBV5-4, the J gene TRBJ1-3; a weak D match, TRBD1 (6 bases). Germline CDR1 is SGHNT and CDR2 is YYREEE (reference sequence). The CDR3 runs 14 residues. V dropped 4 bases and J dropped 1 base, with 9 bases sitting between them. The CDR3 region is CASSRGGSGNTIYF. CDR3 DNA: TGTGCCAGCAGCCGAGGGGGATCTGGAAACACCATATATTTT. The full variable domain, with the rest looked up from reference TRBV5-4 and TRBJ1-3, is ETGVTQSPTHLIKTRGQQVTLRCSSQSGHNTVSWYQQALGQGPQFIFQYYREEENGRGNFPPRFSGLQFPNYSSELNVNALELDDSALYLCASSRGGSGNTIYFGEGSWLTVV.

This clone was seen a single time. The J gene is TRBJ1-1, the V gene TRBV18, with a weak D call TRBD1 (6 bases). There are 14 residues in the CDR3. The V gene's germline CDR1 is KGHSH and CDR2 LQKENI. V was pared by 1 base and J by 6 bases, with 12 bases between. The CDR3 here is CASSPQQGSPEAFF. The CDR3 nucleotides are TGTGCCAGCTCACCACAACAGGGTAGCCCTGAAGCTTTCTTT.

This clone was detected only a few times. The genes are TRBV5-4 and TRBJ2-7, with TRBD1 matching over 8 bases. Germline CDR1 SGHNT, CDR2 YYREEE (reference sequence). V was clipped by 3 bases and J by 6 bases; unmatched bases: 11. The CDR3 has 15 amino acids. The CDR3 bases are TGTGCCAGCAGCTGGCCGGGACAGGCCTTCTCCGAGCAGTACTTC. Translating gives CASSWPGQAFSEQYF. Full variable domain (rest looked up from reference TRBV5-4 and TRBJ2-7): ETGVTQSPTHLIKTRGQQVTLRCSSQSGHNTVSWYQQALGQGPQFIFQYYREEENGRGNFPPRFSGLQFPNYSSELNVNALELDDSALYLCASSWPGQAFSEQYFGPGTRLTVT.